Reported below is one T cell receptor beta chain. This record belongs to a study of blood T cell repertoires in COVID-19. Study summary: From T cells, B-cell-depleted T cells, or PBMCs came the material, which was cDNA or gDNA.

The repertoire was sequenced with immunoSEQ multiplex PCR; TCRdb's copy has only in-frame clones and lacks some. The data contain roughly 250,000 clones, roughly 90% of them seen just once; the ten biggest clones take up just under 9%. This CDR3 is built from 16 residues. After removal of 2 bases from V and 3 bases from J, the junction contained 4 bases not matched to a gene. Per germline, CDR1 LGHDT and CDR2 YNNKEL (reference sequence). Participants came from roughly 24 US areas, aged roughly 18 to 89 years. Participants had their cohort set by participant-reported clinical history. Either two negative PCRs, clearance, or symptom resolution qualified Cohort 3 donors as recovered.

The source of this sequence is a man aged 35 to 55 who had recovered from COVID-19. The chain recombines TRBV3-1 (or the pseudogene TRBV3-2) with TRBJ1-5; 10 nucleotides agree with TRBD1. Material for sequencing was PBMCs or T cells enriched from blood (not recorded which). CDR3: CASSQWGTGDNQPQHF. As DNA, the CDR3 is TGTGCCAGCAGCCAATGGGGGACAGGGGACAATCAGCCCCAGCATTTT.